One and the same sample provided the 14 T cell receptor beta chains below, sequenced in a study of cytomegalovirus exposure and HLA in healthy donors. Some clones are missing from TCRdb's copy, which holds only in-frame ones; the method was immunoSEQ multiplex PCR. Seen here are about 150,000 clones, about nine tenths observed once, and the top ten hold 4.5%. Sequenced sample: PBMCs. These TCRs come from a man aged 18 to 29 in good health and CMV-seropositive.

The CDR3 loop is CASRERGGTDTQYF. The CDR3 DNA is TGTGCCAGCAGGGAACGGGGGGGCACAGATACGCAGTATTTT. The chain has TRBV28 and TRBJ2-3; 7 bases map to TRBD2. This CDR3 contains 14 residues. Trimming at V came to 6 bases and at J to 1 base, leaving 4 bases not matched to a gene. CDR1 is MDHEN, CDR2 SYDVKM, per germline.

The rearrangement links TRBV5-1 to TRBJ2-7; 10 bases match TRBD1. With V trimmed by 1 base and J by 4 bases, 8 bases remained unmatched. Per the germline V gene, CDR1 is SGHRS and CDR2 is YFSETQ. The CDR3 is 16 amino acids. For the CDR3, the DNA is TGCGCCAGCAGCTTGAGCCCGGGACAGGGGTCGTACGAGCAGTACTTC. It encodes CASSLSPGQGSYEQYF.

The chain employs TRBV7-9 and TRBJ2-7; perhaps TRBD2 as D (5 bases). V dropped 1 base and J dropped 4 bases, with 8 bases sitting between them. This CDR3 comprises 13 residues. Germline V gene sequence: CDR1 SEHNR, CDR2 FQNEAQ (reference sequence). CDR3: CASSLGGGYEQYF. For the CDR3, the DNA is TGTGCCAGCAGCTTAGGAGGAGGTTACGAGCAGTACTTC.

V is TRBV5-4 and J is TRBJ1-2; D might be TRBD1 (5 bases). The length of the CDR3 is 14 residues. CDR1 is SGHNT and CDR2 is YYREEE in the germline V gene (reference sequence). Trimming removed 5 bases from V and 2 bases from J, with 13 bases in between. The CDR3 loop is CASRAGTENYGYTF. The CDR3 DNA reads TGTGCCAGCAGGGCCGGGACTGAAAACTATGGCTACACCTTC.

This chain uses TRBV5-1 with TRBJ2-1; 7 nucleotides line up with TRBD1. The V gene's germline CDR1 is SGHRS and CDR2 YFSETQ. V lost 4 bases, J lost 6 bases, and 4 bases stayed unmatched. The length of the CDR3 is 13 residues. Here the CDR3 reads CASSPGTVNEQFF. The CDR3 nucleotides read TGCGCCAGCAGCCCGGGGACAGTCAATGAGCAGTTCTTC.

Comments on this clone: The same CDR3 arises from other DNA sequences in this sample as well. This chain links TRBV6-5 with TRBJ1-3; TRBD1 agrees at 7 bases. The length of the CDR3 is 15 residues. J gave up 0 bases and V 6 bases, and 5 bases lay outside the gene matches. The germline CDR1 and CDR2 sequences are MNHEY and SVGAGI. Written as DNA, the CDR3 is TGTGCCAGCAGCTTGACAGGGAACTCTGGAAACACCATATATTTT. Protein product: CASSLTGNSGNTIYF.

This chain connects TRBV27 to TRBJ1-3, with 7 bases fitting TRBD1. The junction had 4 bases not matched to a gene; V was cut back by 8 bases and J by 0 bases. Germline V gene data show CDR1 as MNHEY and CDR2 as SMNVEV (reference sequence). The CDR3 contains 14 residues. CDR3 residues: CASATGNSGNTIYF. The CDR3 region has the DNA TGTGCCAGCGCGACAGGGAACTCTGGAAACACCATATATTTT.

The chain has TRBV25-1 and TRBJ2-7, with D hard to call. The CDR3 sequence is 12 residues long. CDR1 is MGHDK, CDR2 SYGVNS, per germline. The V end lost 4 bases, the J end lost 3 bases, and 7 bases lay between the germline ends. The CDR3 DNA follows: TGTGCCAGCAGTGGGAGAATCTACGAGCAGTACTTC. It is translated as CASSGRIYEQYF.

The chain links TRBV2 to TRBJ2-2; 8 bases match TRBD2. Per germline, CDR1 SNHLY and CDR2 FYNNEI. V was clipped by 11 bases and J by 6 bases; unmatched bases: 11. The CDR3 length is 14 residues. The CDR3 here is CAGLTGGPPGELFF. In nucleotides, the CDR3 is TGTGCCGGCCTGACGGGGGGGCCCCCCGGGGAGCTGTTTTTT.

The chain uses TRBV11-2 and TRBJ1-6; D unclear. Germline V gives CDR1 SGHAT, CDR2 FQNNGV. This CDR3 spans 14 amino acids. The V and J ends lost 3 bases and 6 bases respectively, with 9 bases between them. The CDR3 reads CASSFAGINSPLHF. The CDR3 DNA reads TGTGCCAGCAGCTTTGCGGGGATTAATTCACCCCTCCACTTT. Full variable domain (missing parts from reference TRBV11-2 and TRBJ1-6): EAGVAQSPRYKIIEKRQSVAFWCNPISGHATLYWYQQILGQGPKLLIQFQNNGVVDDSQLPKDRFSAERLKGVDSTLKIQPAKLEDSAVYLCASSFAGINSPLHFGNGTRLTVT.

This clone was recorded once. This rearrangement joins TRBV25-1 to TRBJ2-5; D perhaps matches TRBD2 (6 bases). This CDR3 spans 12 amino acids. The germline V gene has CDR1 MGHDK and CDR2 SYGVNS. V lost 11 bases and J 5 bases, leaving 15 bases between the germline ends. CDR3 amino acids: CAGTDGGETQYF. In nucleotides, the CDR3 is TGTGCCGGCACTGATGGGGGGGAGACCCAGTACTTC.

The chain has TRBV7-3 and TRBJ2-2; TRBD1 is a possible D gene (6 bases). Germline V lookup: CDR1 SGHTA, CDR2 FQGTGA. This CDR3 has 15 residues. The V end lost 5 bases, the J end lost 4 bases, and 14 bases lay between the germline ends. The CDR3 loop reads CASSPTGSGTGELFF. In DNA form, the CDR3 reads TGTGCCAGCAGCCCCACAGGGTCGGGCACCGGGGAGCTGTTTTTT.

The CDR3 sequence: CASSIPGLNTGELFF. The CDR3 DNA is TGTGCCAGCAGTATACCGGGATTGAACACCGGGGAGCTGTTTTTT. The chain carries TRBV6-6 and TRBJ2-2, with D perhaps matching TRBD2 (5 bases). The CDR3 is 15 residues long. Germline CDR1 reads MNHNY; CDR2 reads SVGAGI (reference sequence). Trimming stripped 5 bases from V and 1 base from J, with 11 bases between.

The V call is TRBV28, the J call TRBJ1-2, with D unresolved. The CDR3 is made up of 12 amino acids. Germline V gene sequence: CDR1 MDHEN, CDR2 SYDVKM. V lost 10 bases, J lost 1 base, and 10 bases lay in between. CDR3 in DNA: TGTGCCACCCAACAAAGTAACTATGGCTACACCTTC. As protein: CATQQSNYGYTF.